This T cell receptor beta chain was found in a study of cytomegalovirus exposure and HLA in healthy donors (TCRdb year 2017). In the study overall: In an earlier analysis of under 750 of the donors, less than 350 Gb of sequence data and 100 million or so unique TCR beta sequences from 150 million to 200 million T cells were reported. About 300 gigabases of sequencing data and 78 million or so unique TCR sequences were included in an early release covering 550 to 650 HLA-typed donors. Among the roughly 400 genotyped donors, around 79% belonged to the genetic ancestry cluster associated with self-reported Caucasian donors. The aim of the study was to test whether cataloging public T cell receptors could identify signatures of past pathogen exposure. The study used immunosequencing to profile the T cell repertoires of approximately 640 subjects and linked those repertoires to cytomegalovirus serostatus. Along with the approximately 650-subject first cohort, a separate validation cohort of over a hundred different subjects was used. High-throughput TCR immunosequencing, statistical association of individual TCRs with disease status, and machine learning were combined to predict cytomegalovirus infection status. A later analysis re-examined previously published TCR beta repertoires from about 670 donors and added high-resolution HLA genotyping to investigate patterns of TCR occurrence. Rather than drawing on any new phenotypic data, the later analysis identified candidate immune exposures from TCR beta sequences and the way those sequences occurred across donors. In an earlier analysis of 500 to 650 of the donors, high-throughput TCR beta sequencing was used to judge whether each TCR beta V gene segment behaved as functional or pseudogenic. Alongside the repertoire data, information on donor age, sex, ethnicity and CMV serostatus was compiled. A later genetic analysis took genome-wide SNP genotypes for about three fifths of the 666 donors and used that subset as a discovery cohort. Every discovery cohort repertoire had been produced on one sequencing platform. Both class I and class II loci were covered by HLA typing, at four-digit resolution. The number of typed donors differed by locus: 629-630 for A, B, C, DRB1 and DQB1; approximately 520 for DQA1; 600 to 610 for DPA1; and roughly 450 for DPB1. Because of strong linkage in the cohort, four or five DR-DQ haplotypes were treated as single units for association and clustering. Among 300 to 500 genotyped donors of the cohort, an average of about 220,000 unique TCR beta nucleotide sequences was sequenced per donor, of which 15% to 20% were non-productive.

V gives up 5 bases and J gives up 1 base, and the segment between their germline ends measures 11 bases. Including the terminal cysteine and phenylalanine, the CDR3 comprises 15 residues. Only the CDR3 region is kept as DNA, spanning 45 bases read in frame from base 1. CDR1 and CDR2 are drawn from the germline V gene: SGHTA, FQGNSA. Here is what the overall study found, with its caveats: A further reported finding was that TCR beta sequences accurately predicted the HLA-A and HLA-B alleles for most subjects in the first cohort. A later genetic analysis reported fewer N-insertions in productive TCRs among donors in an Asian-associated ancestry cluster than the approximately 700-donor mean. Assigning TCR associations to individual alleles was difficult when HLA alleles, especially DR and DQ, strongly co-occurred. A cluster of highly shared sequence variants was judged likely to represent a technical artifact of the sequencing pipeline. Sequencing depth was assumed to be roughly uniform across donors in the presence/absence analyses, though that assumption may not hold. According to a later analysis, TCR association rates differed among HLA loci, with DRB1 alleles showing the most associated TCRs and HLA-C alleles showing the fewest. A few of the identified cytomegalovirus-associated TCR beta chains were confirmed in vitro to be specific for cytomegalovirus antigens. The authors suggested that the approach could potentially be extended to other disease states and immunological phenotypes. In an earlier analysis of over 550 of the donors, most TCR beta V segments were observed in productive rearrangements about 87% or about 30% of the time, broadly matching IMGT annotations. In a later analysis, HLA-associated TCR beta chains showed more clonal expansion and lower generation probabilities than non-associated chains that were equally common. In a later analysis, about 16,000 TCR beta sequences were associated with specific HLA alleles at a false discovery rate of 0.05. Linkage disequilibrium might explain the correlated functional status among segregating V segments, but an unknown experimental factor could not be ruled out. In this cohort, only TCR beta chains were sequenced, and detectable features were limited by the absence of alpha or paired-chain data. V-gene and J-gene trimming of TCR beta chains was associated with a missense DCLRE1C variant in a later genetic analysis, and the association was replicated in an independent cohort. Some 15 rarely observed V segments, including chromosome 9 orphons, were excluded from the earlier analysis of almost 600 of the donors because counts were too low. Cytomegalovirus status was reported to be diagnosed by the classifier with high specificity and sensitivity in both the original and validation cohorts. Because HLA typing was missing for some donors at each locus, association tests included only the typed subset. Some IMGT-functional V segments, including TRBV6-2 and TRBV6-3, could not be told apart with the 87-base-pair reads, so those segments were excluded. In the study, 150 to 200 TCR beta chains were listed as associated with cytomegalovirus. For the cohort, immune exposure information was limited to CMV serostatus. Most CMV-associated TCR beta chains appeared to be HLA-restricted in a later analysis, and the HLA associations seemed to be driven largely by CMV exposure. While some public TCRs were present in many individuals, most TCR sequences turned up only very rarely across donors. A later analysis reported that several top co-occurrence clusters appeared linked to parvovirus B19, influenza, CMV and Epstein-Barr virus.

A word on this clone: This clone's antigen is unknown. No per-base quality is available; no much larger clone lies one base away.

Library prep was done by the immunoSEQ multiplex PCR assay. For the multiplex PCR, a mixture combining 60 forward primers for TCR Vbeta segments and 13 reverse primers for TCR Jbeta segments was used. The CDR3 region of rearranged TCR beta genes was amplified from genomic DNA by a multiplex PCR assay. Amplified TCR beta libraries were sequenced as 87-base-pair reads on the Illumina HiSeq System. The published analysis was carried out like this. Across the 600 to 700 repertoires, a later analysis counted tens of millions of unique TCR beta chains, roughly 11 million of which were shared by at least two donors. To remove PCR and sequencing errors, raw reads were error-corrected and collapsed into unique sequences using a nearest-neighbor algorithm that merged closely related sequences. CDR3 sequences were aligned to IMGT reference sequences to assign V, D and J gene segments. For a sequence to be retained, at least a six-nucleotide match to both a V gene segment and a J gene segment was required. A rearrangement counted as productive if the CDR3 had no stop codons and remained in frame with V and J, and every other rearrangement counted as non-productive. CDR3 was defined by IMGT convention, running from the second conserved V-encoded cysteine to the conserved J-encoded phenylalanine. Sequences without an unambiguous match to a single V gene segment were excluded from the earlier analysis of a few hundred of the donors. In an earlier analysis of 587 of the donors, a V segment was called functional when productive rearrangements were above 56.7%, and segregating when the standard deviation between donors exceeded 5%. To diagnose cytomegalovirus status from the catalog of TCR beta chain sequences, a statistical classification framework was built. V and J gene assignment, in a later analysis, came from comparing TCR nucleotide sequences with IMGT/GENE-DB human TR gene sequences. A later analysis assigned CDR3 sequences and most-parsimonious VDJ recombination scenarios with the TCRdist pipeline. In a later analysis, each TCR beta chain was defined by its CDR3 amino acid sequence together with its V-gene family, and reads without a unique V-gene family were excluded. In a later analysis, 450 to 600 highly shared, low-generation-probability nucleotide sequences were removed to address suspected cross-contamination and a sequencing artifact. A later analysis calculated a clonal expansion index for each public chain from normalized within-repertoire ranks of inferred template counts. A later analysis computed generation probabilities with a VDJ recombination model fitted to out-of-frame rearrangements, and checked the results against IGoR. A later analysis scored TCR-TCR, TCR-HLA and TCR-CMV co-occurrence with hypergeometric tests, applying a repertoire-size bias correction to TCR pairs. A later analysis estimated false discovery rates by permuting HLA or CMV assignments 20 times. In a later analysis, co-occurring TCRs were grouped with DBSCAN, and TCRdist sequence similarity was added when clustering was performed within HLA-allele-positive subsets. Co-occurrence clustering excluded repertoires with fewer than 30,000 or more than 120,000 public chains, plus five with anomalous nucleotide sharing. The source is immuneACCESS, and TCRdb retained only in-frame sequences with V and J called. Part of the clones is not carried over; for the studies checked, unresolved V genes explain less than half of this, and the remainder is unexplained. Clonal size and the V and J genes are those of that table, whereas D and trimming came from the DNA. The sample records roughly 100,000 clones, 60% to 80% of which are singletons. The leading ten clones occupy roughly 3.2% of the sample.

The cohort consisted of more than 650 healthy bone marrow donors. Cohort members were all nominally healthy when sampled, although unrecorded immune exposures were likely present. The donor was CMV seronegative and was included in the group of around 320 seronegative cohort members. A peripheral blood sample was provided by each donor, and peripheral blood mononuclear cells were used for TCR beta sequencing. The Qiagen DNeasy Blood Extraction Kit was used to extract genomic DNA from the blood cell samples. The specimen sequenced was PBMCs. The sequence joins TRBV7-2 to TRBJ2-2; TRBD2 is possibly the D segment (6 matching bases). This TCR was sampled from a man aged 30 to 39 in good health and CMV-seronegative. Here the CDR3 is given as CASSQGLVNTGELFF. The nucleotides read TGTGCCAGCAGCCAGGGACTTGTGAACACCGGGGAGCTGTTTTTT.